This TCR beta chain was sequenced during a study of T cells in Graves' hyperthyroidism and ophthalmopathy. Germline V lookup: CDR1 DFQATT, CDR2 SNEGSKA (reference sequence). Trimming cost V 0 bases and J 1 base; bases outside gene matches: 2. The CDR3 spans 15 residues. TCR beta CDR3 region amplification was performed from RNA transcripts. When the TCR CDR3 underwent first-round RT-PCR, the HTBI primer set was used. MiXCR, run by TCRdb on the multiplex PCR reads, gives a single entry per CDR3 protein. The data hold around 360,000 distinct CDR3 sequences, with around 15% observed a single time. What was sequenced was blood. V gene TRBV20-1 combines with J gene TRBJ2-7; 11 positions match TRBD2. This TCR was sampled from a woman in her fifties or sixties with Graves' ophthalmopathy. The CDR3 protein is CSARDRLAGSYEQYF. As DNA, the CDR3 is TGCAGTGCTAGAGACAGACTAGCGGGGTCCTACGAGCAGTACTTC.